This T cell receptor beta chain was obtained from a study of blood T cell repertoires in COVID-19. The overall study: The United States, Italy and Spain were the sources of the acute and convalescent COVID-19 samples.

This table comes from immunoSEQ multiplex PCR, and its TCRdb copy is limited to in-frame clones, with some not included. The repertoire holds about 70,000 clones, with approximately 88% as singletons. V was clipped by 1 base and J by 4 bases; unmatched bases: 8. Germline V gives CDR1 SGHAT, CDR2 FQNNGV. This CDR3 comprises 18 residues. The chain combines TRBV11-2 with TRBJ2-1, with TRBD2 identical over 12 bases. The receptor comes from a woman in her seventies with acute or convalescent COVID-19. The sequenced sample was peripheral blood. The CDR3 here is CASSLVKLAGGLYNEQFF. The CDR3 nucleotides are TGTGCCAGCAGCTTAGTCAAACTAGCGGGGGGTCTATACAATGAGCAGTTCTTC.